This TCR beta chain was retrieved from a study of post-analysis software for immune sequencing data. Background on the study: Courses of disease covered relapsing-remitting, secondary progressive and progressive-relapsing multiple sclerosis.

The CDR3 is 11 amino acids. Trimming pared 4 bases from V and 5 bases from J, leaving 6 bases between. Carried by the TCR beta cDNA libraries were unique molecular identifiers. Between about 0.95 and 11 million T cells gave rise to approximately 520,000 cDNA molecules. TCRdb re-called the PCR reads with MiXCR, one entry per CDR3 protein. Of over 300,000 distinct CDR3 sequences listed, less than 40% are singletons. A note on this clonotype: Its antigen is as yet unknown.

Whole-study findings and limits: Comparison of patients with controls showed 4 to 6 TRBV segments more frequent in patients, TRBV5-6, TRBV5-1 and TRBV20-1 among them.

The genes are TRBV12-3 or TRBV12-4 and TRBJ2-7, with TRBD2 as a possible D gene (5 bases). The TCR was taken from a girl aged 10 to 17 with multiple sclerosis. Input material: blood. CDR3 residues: CASSWRDEQYF. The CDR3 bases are TGTGCCAGCAGTTGGCGGGACGAGCAGTACTTC.